These 25 T cell receptor beta chains share one sample of origin, sequenced in a study of blood T cell repertoires in COVID-19. The repertoire was sequenced with immunoSEQ multiplex PCR; TCRdb's copy has only in-frame clones and lacks some. The repertoire holds about 140,000 clones, approximately 87% seen once, with approximately 10% in the top ten. What was sequenced was PBMCs or T cells enriched from blood (not recorded which). Receptors were obtained from a man aged 60 to 75 who had recovered from COVID-19.

The sample holds a few counts of this clone. This chain uses TRBV18 with TRBJ1-5; 8 bases match TRBD1. The CDR3 is 17 residues long. V lost 5 bases and J lost 0; bases outside the gene matches: 9. Germline-derived CDR1 and CDR2 are KGHSH and LQKENI. The CDR3, as DNA: TGTGCCAGCTCAGCCGGACAGGGAGCGTTTAGCAATCAGCCCCAGCATTTT. Translation: CASSAGQGAFSNQPQHF. The whole variable domain, filled in from reference TRBV18 and TRBJ1-5, reads NAGVMQNPRHLVRRRGQEARLRCSPMKGHSHVYWYRQLPEEGLKFMVYLQKENIIDESGMPKERFSAEFPKEGPSILRIQQVVRGDSAAYFCASSAGQGAFSNQPQHFGDGTRLSIL.

V is TRBV3-1 (or the pseudogene TRBV3-2) and J is TRBJ1-2; possible D gene TRBD1, 5 bases. This CDR3 region has 13 residues. The germline V gene encodes CDR1 LGHDT and CDR2 YNNKEL (reference sequence). The ends were cut back, 3 bases at V and 6 bases at J, with 11 bases in the middle. This CDR3 reads CASSHVRGDGYTF. In DNA form, the CDR3 reads TGTGCCAGCAGCCATGTCCGGGGGGATGGCTACACCTTC.

This clone was counted a few times. This chain links TRBV6-9 with TRBJ2-7; TRBD1 matches 7 bases. J was trimmed by 2 bases and V by 5 bases; bases with no gene match: 12. The germline gives CDR1 MNHGY, CDR2 SVAAGI. The CDR3 extends over 16 amino acids. The CDR3 loop is CASSLPWDRRPYEQYF. The CDR3 DNA sequence: TGTGCCAGCAGTCTCCCATGGGACAGAAGACCCTACGAGCAGTACTTC.

The chain couples TRBV30 to TRBJ2-7; 7 bases agree with TRBD1. Germline CDR1 and CDR2: GTSNPN and SVGIG (reference sequence). The CDR3 has 12 residues. The junction had 1 base not matched to a gene; V was cut back by 0 bases and J by 5 bases. DNA for the CDR3: TGTGCCTGGAGTGTACAGGGGAACGAGCAGTACTTC. Encoded protein: CAWSVQGNEQYF.

The chain employs TRBV29-1 and TRBJ1-1, with a possible D match to TRBD1 (5 bases). In germline, CDR1 is SQVTM, CDR2 ANQGSEA. The germline V and J ends were trimmed by 4 bases and 0 bases, with 9 bases remaining between them. This CDR3 spans 13 amino acids. DNA of the CDR3: TGCAGCGTTGCCCTGACAGTGAACACTGAAGCTTTCTTT. This codes for CSVALTVNTEAFF.

This sequence joins TRBV18 and TRBJ2-3; 9 nucleotides align to TRBD1. CDR3 length equals 16 residues. Germline CDR1 reads KGHSH; CDR2 reads LQKENI. Trimming cost V 2 bases and J 0 bases; bases outside gene matches: 3. The CDR3 nucleotides are TGTGCCAGCTCACCAAAGGACAGGGGAAGCACAGATACGCAGTATTTT. It is translated as CASSPKDRGSTDTQYF.

J is TRBJ2-4 and V is TRBV9; the match to TRBD1 covers 8 bases. The germline V gene encodes CDR1 SGDLS and CDR2 YYNGEE. The CDR3 is made up of 15 amino acids. The junction had 4 bases not matched to a gene; V was cut back by 3 bases and J by 2 bases. The CDR3, as DNA: TGTGCCAGCAGCGAGACAGGGGTATCCAAAAACATTCAGTACTTC. This encodes CASSETGVSKNIQYF.

V usage is TRBV20-1 and J usage is TRBJ2-1; 8 bases align to TRBD2. Germline V gene lookup returns CDR1 DFQATT and CDR2 SNEGSKA (reference sequence). V shed 3 bases, J shed 6 bases, and the junction held 7 bases outside the gene matches. The CDR3 covers 14 residues. The CDR3 here is CSASKAGVPNEQFF. The CDR3 DNA is TGCAGTGCTAGTAAAGCGGGAGTTCCCAATGAGCAGTTCTTC.

The V and J genes are TRBV7-9 and TRBJ1-2, with 7 nucleotides matching TRBD1. V dropped 5 bases and J dropped 8; count of bases not matched to a gene: 5. The germline V gene has CDR1 SEHNR and CDR2 FQNEAQ (reference sequence). The CDR3 is 12 amino acids. CDR3 protein: CASSAGTAGYTF. CDR3 nucleotides: TGTGCCAGCAGCGCCGGGACAGCAGGCTACACCTTC.

V is TRBV15 and J is TRBJ2-3; D uncertain. CDR1 LNHNV and CDR2 YYDKDF come from the germline V gene (reference sequence). This CDR3 has 16 residues. Trimming took off 6 bases at V and 5 bases at J, with 21 bases between the two ends. CDR3 sequence reads: CATRVHPRNLEDTQYF. In nucleotides, the CDR3 is TGTGCCACCAGAGTCCACCCGAGAAACCTTGAAGATACGCAGTATTTT.

The chain links TRBV3-1 (or the pseudogene TRBV3-2) to TRBJ2-5; a possible D gene is TRBD2 (6 bases). V was clipped by 1 base and J by 3 bases, with 9 bases between them. CDR1 LGHDT and CDR2 YNNKEL come from the germline V gene (reference sequence). This CDR3 is 14 amino acids long. CDR3 region: CASSQVRGKETQYF. CDR3 sequence (DNA): TGTGCCAGCAGCCAAGTGCGGGGAAAAGAGACCCAGTACTTC.

This clone has just one count. V is TRBV5-1 and J is TRBJ1-2; D is undetermined. Between the trimmed V and J ends, which lost 0 bases and 3 bases, there was a span of 9 bases. CDR3 length: 14 residues. Per germline, CDR1 SGHRS and CDR2 YFSETQ. For the CDR3, the DNA is TGCGCCAGCAGCTTGGTCGGAGCTGACTATGGCTACACCTTC. Residues: CASSLVGADYGYTF. The whole variable domain, filled in from reference TRBV5-1 and TRBJ1-2, reads KAGVTQTPRYLIKTRGQQVTLSCSPISGHRSVSWYQQTPGQGLQFLFEYFSETQRNKGNFPGRFSGRQFSNSRSEMNVSTLELGDSALYLCASSLVGADYGYTFGSGTRLTVV.

J is TRBJ1-6 and V is TRBV2; D call uncertain. Trimming cost V 2 bases and J 11 bases, with 13 bases left between them. CDR3 length equals 14 residues. The germline V gene encodes CDR1 SNHLY and CDR2 FYNNEI. The CDR3 here is CASSEQEHDPPLHF. The DNA for the CDR3 is TGTGCCAGCAGTGAACAAGAACATGATCCACCCCTCCACTTT. Complete variable domain (other parts from reference TRBV2 and TRBJ1-6): EPEVTQTPSHQVTQMGQEVILRCVPISNHLYFYWYRQILGQKVEFLVSFYNNEISEKSEIFDDQFSVERPDGSNFTLKIRSTKLEDSAMYFCASSEQEHDPPLHFGNGTRLTVT.

The V call is TRBV5-1, the J call TRBJ2-7; 9 nucleotides line up with TRBD2. The V and J ends lost 4 bases and 0 bases, in that order; junction bases with no gene match: 8. The CDR3 contains 16 residues. Germline V gene lookup returns CDR1 SGHRS and CDR2 YFSETQ. CDR3: CASSPPSRGGSYEQYF. The CDR3 DNA sequence: TGCGCCAGCAGCCCTCCCTCGCGGGGGGGCTCCTACGAGCAGTACTTC.

The J gene is TRBJ2-2, the V gene TRBV11-2; 8 positions match TRBD2. V was clipped by 4 bases and J by 2 bases; unmatched bases: 6. The CDR3 is 16 residues long. Germline CDR1 is SGHAT and CDR2 is FQNNGV. The CDR3 is CASSWAGGSNTGELFF. CDR3 sequence (DNA): TGTGCCAGCAGCTGGGCGGGGGGCTCCAACACCGGGGAGCTGTTTTTT.

This sequence joins TRBV11-2 and TRBJ2-1; no clear D gene. Germline V gene data show CDR1 as SGHAT and CDR2 as FQNNGV. The CDR3 runs 17 residues. V gave up 3 bases and J gave up 7 bases, with 22 bases separating them. The CDR3 coding sequence is TGTGCCAGCAGCTTCCCCGTGACCGAATGGCCCAGGAATGAGCAGTTCTTC. Translating it yields CASSFPVTEWPRNEQFF.

CDR3 DNA: TGTGCCAGCAGCGTGTCAGCAAAGCAGGGGTATGGCTACACCTTC. Its translation: CASSVSAKQGYGYTF. This rearrangement joins TRBV9 to TRBJ1-2; weak D call: TRBD1 (6 bases). Germline lookup yields CDR1 SGDLS and CDR2 YYNGEE. V lost 2 bases to trimming and J lost 5 bases, with 16 bases between them. This CDR3 spans 15 amino acids.

The chain uses TRBV18 and TRBJ1-2, with TRBD1 matching 7 bases. Germline V gene sequence: CDR1 KGHSH, CDR2 LQKENI. The length of the CDR3 is 16 residues. J was trimmed by 5 bases and V by 6 bases; bases with no gene match: 15. CDR3 bases: TGTGCCAGCTCCCCAGGACAGGACCGAACTCGGTATGGCTACACCTTC. Translated: CASSPGQDRTRYGYTF.

In nucleotides, the CDR3 is TGTGCCAGCAGCCCCTCCCCGACAGGGAGAGATACGCAGTATTTT. It yields the protein CASSPSPTGRDTQYF. The gene calls are TRBV11-3 and TRBJ2-3; 7 bases align to TRBD1. The junction had 10 bases not matched to a gene; V was cut back by 5 bases and J by 5 bases. Germline loops: CDR1 SGHNT, CDR2 YENEEA. The CDR3 contains 15 residues.

V gene TRBV3-1 (or the pseudogene TRBV3-2) combines with J gene TRBJ2-1; 11 nucleotides line up with TRBD2. The germline gives CDR1 LGHDT, CDR2 YNNKEL (reference sequence). With 7 bases clipped from V and 5 bases from J, the junction kept 7 bases outside the gene matches. This CDR3 spans 15 amino acids. The CDR3 spells CASTLTGLADNEQFF. The CDR3 bases are TGTGCCAGCACCCTGACGGGACTAGCGGACAATGAGCAGTTCTTC.

The V gene is TRBV10-3, the J gene TRBJ2-3; tentative D call: TRBD2 (6 bases). The germline V gene has CDR1 ENHRY and CDR2 SYGVKD. The length of the CDR3 is 14 residues. Trimming took 3 bases from V and 6 from J, leaving 13 bases between them. CDR3 residues: CAISDWTTVDTQYF. CDR3 nucleotides: TGTGCCATCAGTGACTGGACTACCGTTGATACGCAGTATTTT.

This CDR3 reads CASSFSVYNEQFF. CDR3 DNA sequence: TGTGCCAGCAGTTTTTCAGTTTACAATGAGCAGTTCTTC. The chain uses TRBV28 and TRBJ2-1; no reliable D call. V was pared by 3 bases and J by 4 bases, with 7 bases between. Germline CDR1 and CDR2: MDHEN and SYDVKM. This CDR3 is 13 amino acids long.

The CDR3 here is CASRRMDRGFSTNEKLFF. The CDR3 DNA reads TGTGCCAGCAGACGAATGGACAGGGGTTTTTCAACTAATGAAAAACTGTTTTTT. This chain uses TRBV11-2 with TRBJ1-4, with 9 bases matching TRBD1. The CDR3 runs 18 residues. From germline, CDR1 is SGHAT and CDR2 FQNNGV. V was pared by 6 bases and J by 0 bases, with 11 bases of the junction left unmatched.

The count of this clone is one. This chain joins TRBV10-1 and TRBJ2-2, with D maybe TRBD1 (6 bases). This CDR3 has 16 residues. V was clipped by 3 bases and J by 6 bases, with 17 bases between them. From germline, CDR1 is WNHNN and CDR2 SYGVQD (reference sequence). This CDR3 is CASSDQVLGAAGELFF. The DNA for the CDR3 is TGCGCCAGCAGTGATCAAGTATTGGGGGCGGCCGGGGAGCTGTTTTTT.

This chain connects TRBV2 to TRBJ1-1; weak D call: TRBD1 (6 bases). V shed 10 bases and J shed 5 bases, with 17 bases lying between them. Germline assignment: CDR1 SNHLY and CDR2 FYNNEI. This CDR3 has 13 residues. CDR3 region: CANHLTGITEAFF. The CDR3 DNA follows: TGTGCCAACCACTTGACAGGTATAACTGAAGCTTTCTTT.